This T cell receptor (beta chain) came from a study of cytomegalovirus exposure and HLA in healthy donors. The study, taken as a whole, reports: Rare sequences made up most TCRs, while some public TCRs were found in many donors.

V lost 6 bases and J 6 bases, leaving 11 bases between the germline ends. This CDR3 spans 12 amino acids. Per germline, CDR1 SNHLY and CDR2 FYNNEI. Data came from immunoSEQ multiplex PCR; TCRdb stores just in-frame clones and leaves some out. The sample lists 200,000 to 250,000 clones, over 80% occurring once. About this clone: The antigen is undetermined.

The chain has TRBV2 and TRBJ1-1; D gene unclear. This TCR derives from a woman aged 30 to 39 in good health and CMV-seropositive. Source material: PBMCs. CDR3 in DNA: TGTGCCAGCAGCGAATCGTCCCCTGAAGCTTTCTTT. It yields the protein CASSESSPEAFF.